This T cell receptor beta chain stems from a study of cytomegalovirus exposure and HLA in healthy donors. The wider study: Inside one of the first data releases sat about 85 million unique TCRs taken from HLA-typed donors.

PCR used 60 Vbeta primers and 13 Jbeta primers. Assay: immunoSEQ multiplex PCR; the TCRdb copy retains only in-frame clones and omits some. Here the sample spans approximately 81,000 clones, less than 80% being singletons. About this clone: Its matching antigen is unknown.

Unmatched junction bases numbered 2, after V lost 2 bases and J lost 5 bases. Germline V CDR1 and CDR2: GTSNPN, SVGIG (reference sequence). The CDR3 contains 14 residues. General observations from the study: Cytomegalovirus-associated TCR beta chains were listed, numbering 150 to 200. When a later analysis compared HLA-associated TCR beta chains with equally common others, the HLA-associated chains turned out to be more clonally expanded and to have lower generation probabilities. Common viral pathogens seemed to be connected with several of the most significant clusters, according to a later analysis.

This chain connects TRBV30 to TRBJ2-3; TRBD2 agrees at 12 bases. The sequenced sample consisted of PBMCs. The TCR originated in a man aged 35-49 years in good health and CMV-seropositive. CDR3 nucleotide sequence: TGTGCCTGGAGTTCGGGACTAGCGGGAGATACGCAGTATTTT. It is translated as CAWSSGLAGDTQYF.